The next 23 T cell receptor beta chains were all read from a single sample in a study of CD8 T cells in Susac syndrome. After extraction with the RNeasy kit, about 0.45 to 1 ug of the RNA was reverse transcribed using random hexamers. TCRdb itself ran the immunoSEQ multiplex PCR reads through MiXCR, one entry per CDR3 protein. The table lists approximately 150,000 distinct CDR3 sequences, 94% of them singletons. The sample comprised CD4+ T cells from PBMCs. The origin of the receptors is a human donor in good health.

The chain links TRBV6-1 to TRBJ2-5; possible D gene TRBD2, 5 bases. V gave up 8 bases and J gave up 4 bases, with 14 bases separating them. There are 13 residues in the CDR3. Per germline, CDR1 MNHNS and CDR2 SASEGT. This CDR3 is CASGKRPLETQYF. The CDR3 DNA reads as TGTGCCAGCGGGAAGCGGCCCCTAGAGACCCAGTACTTC.

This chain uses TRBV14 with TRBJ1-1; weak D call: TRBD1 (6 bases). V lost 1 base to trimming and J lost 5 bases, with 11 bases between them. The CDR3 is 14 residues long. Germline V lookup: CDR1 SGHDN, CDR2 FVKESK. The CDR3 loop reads CASSQAVRGTEAFF. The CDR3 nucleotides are TGTGCCAGCAGCCAAGCGGTCAGGGGAACTGAAGCTTTCTTT. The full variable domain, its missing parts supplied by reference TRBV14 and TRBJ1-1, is EAGVTQFPSHSVIEKGQTVTLRCDPISGHDNLYWYRRVMGKEIKFLLHFVKESKQDESGMPNNRFLAERTGGTYSTLKVQPAELEDSGVYFCASSQAVRGTEAFFGQGTRLTVV.

For the CDR3, the DNA is TGCAGTGCGTTGAGGGATCACGAGCAGTACTTC. It codes for CSALRDHEQYF. J is TRBJ2-7 and V is TRBV20-1, with D maybe TRBD2 (5 bases). Germline V gene sequence: CDR1 DFQATT, CDR2 SNEGSKA (reference sequence). This CDR3 has 11 residues. V was clipped by 6 bases and J by 5 bases, with 11 bases between them.

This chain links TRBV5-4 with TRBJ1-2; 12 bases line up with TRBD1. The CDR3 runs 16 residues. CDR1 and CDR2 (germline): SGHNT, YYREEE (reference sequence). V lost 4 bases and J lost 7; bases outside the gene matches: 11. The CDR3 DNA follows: TGTGCCAGCAGCCCTCCACCGGGACAGGGGGCGCGTGGCTACACCTTC. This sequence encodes CASSPPPGQGARGYTF. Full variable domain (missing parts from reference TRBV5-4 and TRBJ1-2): ETGVTQSPTHLIKTRGQQVTLRCSSQSGHNTVSWYQQALGQGPQFIFQYYREEENGRGNFPPRFSGLQFPNYSSELNVNALELDDSALYLCASSPPPGQGARGYTFGSGTRLTVV.

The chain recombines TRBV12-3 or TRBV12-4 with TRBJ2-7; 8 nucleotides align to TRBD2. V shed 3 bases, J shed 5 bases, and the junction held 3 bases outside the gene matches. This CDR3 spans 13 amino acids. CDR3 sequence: CASSFGGVNEQYF. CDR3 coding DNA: TGTGCCAGCAGTTTCGGGGGGGTCAACGAGCAGTACTTC.

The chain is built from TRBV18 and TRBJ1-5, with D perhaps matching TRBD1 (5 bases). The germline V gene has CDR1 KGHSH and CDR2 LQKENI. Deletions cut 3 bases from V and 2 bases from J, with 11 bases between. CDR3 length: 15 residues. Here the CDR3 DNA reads TGTGCCAGCTCACCGGGGAGGGGAGGCAATCAGCCCCAGCATTTT. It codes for CASSPGRGGNQPQHF.

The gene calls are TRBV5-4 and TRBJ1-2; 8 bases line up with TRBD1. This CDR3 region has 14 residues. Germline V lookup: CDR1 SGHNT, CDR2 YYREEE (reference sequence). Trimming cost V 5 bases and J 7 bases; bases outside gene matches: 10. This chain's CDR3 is CASRRTGQGGGYTF. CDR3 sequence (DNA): TGTGCCAGCAGGCGGACAGGGCAGGGGGGTGGCTACACCTTC.

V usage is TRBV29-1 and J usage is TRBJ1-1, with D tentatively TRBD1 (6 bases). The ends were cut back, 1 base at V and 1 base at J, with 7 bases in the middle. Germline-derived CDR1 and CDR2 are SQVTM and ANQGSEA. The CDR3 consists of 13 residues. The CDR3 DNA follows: TGCAGCGTTGAAGGGGGACAGAACACTGAAGCTTTCTTT. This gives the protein CSVEGGQNTEAFF.

The DNA of the CDR3 is TGTGCCAGCAGCCCCCATTCGGAGTTTACAGGGACGTCTGGAAACACCATATATTTT. This gives the protein CASSPHSEFTGTSGNTIYF. The rearrangement joins TRBV3-1 to TRBJ1-3, with D perhaps matching TRBD1 (6 bases). The CDR3 has 19 amino acids. Trimming took 4 bases from V and 1 from J, leaving 23 bases between them. The germline gives CDR1 LGHDT, CDR2 YNNKEL (reference sequence).

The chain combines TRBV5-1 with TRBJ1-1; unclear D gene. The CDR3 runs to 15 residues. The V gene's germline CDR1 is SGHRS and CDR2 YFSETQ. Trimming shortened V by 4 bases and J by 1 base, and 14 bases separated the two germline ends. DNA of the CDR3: TGCGCCAGCAGCCCCGGCGGAACACAGAACACTGAAGCTTTCTTT. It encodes CASSPGGTQNTEAFF.

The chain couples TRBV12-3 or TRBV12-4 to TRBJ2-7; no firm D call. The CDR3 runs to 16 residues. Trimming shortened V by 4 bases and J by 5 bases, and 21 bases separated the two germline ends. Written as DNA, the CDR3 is TGTGCCAGCAGTTCTCCCTCCCGGACCAAGGGTAACGAGCAGTACTTC. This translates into CASSSPSRTKGNEQYF.

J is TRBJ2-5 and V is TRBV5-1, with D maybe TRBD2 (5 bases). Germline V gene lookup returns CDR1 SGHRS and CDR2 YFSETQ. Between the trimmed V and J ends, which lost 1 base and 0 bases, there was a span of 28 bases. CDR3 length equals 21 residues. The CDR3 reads CASSLRPPGSSFGVYQETQYF. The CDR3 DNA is TGCGCCAGCAGCTTGCGGCCGCCCGGGTCCTCCTTCGGGGTGTACCAAGAGACCCAGTACTTC. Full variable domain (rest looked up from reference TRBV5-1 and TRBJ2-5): KAGVTQTPRYLIKTRGQQVTLSCSPISGHRSVSWYQQTPGQGLQFLFEYFSETQRNKGNFPGRFSGRQFSNSRSEMNVSTLELGDSALYLCASSLRPPGSSFGVYQETQYFGPGTRLLVL.

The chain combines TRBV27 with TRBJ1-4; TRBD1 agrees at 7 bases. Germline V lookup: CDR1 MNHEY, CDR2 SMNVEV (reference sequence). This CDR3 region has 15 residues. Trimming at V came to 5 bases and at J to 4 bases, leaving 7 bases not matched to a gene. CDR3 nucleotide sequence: TGTGCCAGCAGTCTCCGACAGGGCGGTAATGAAAAACTGTTTTTT. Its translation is CASSLRQGGNEKLFF.

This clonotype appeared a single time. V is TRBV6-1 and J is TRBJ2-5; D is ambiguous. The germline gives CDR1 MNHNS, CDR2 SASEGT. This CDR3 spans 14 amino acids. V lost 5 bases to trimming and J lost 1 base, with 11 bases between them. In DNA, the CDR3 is TGTGCCAGCAGTATAGATCCCCTCCAAGAGACCCAGTACTTC. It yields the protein CASSIDPLQETQYF.

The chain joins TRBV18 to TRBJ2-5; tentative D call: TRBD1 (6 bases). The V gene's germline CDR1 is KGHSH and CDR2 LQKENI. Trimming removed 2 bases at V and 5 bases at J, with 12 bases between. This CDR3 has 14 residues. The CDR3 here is CASSPGTIEETQYF. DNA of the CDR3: TGTGCCAGCTCACCAGGGACAATAGAGGAGACCCAGTACTTC.

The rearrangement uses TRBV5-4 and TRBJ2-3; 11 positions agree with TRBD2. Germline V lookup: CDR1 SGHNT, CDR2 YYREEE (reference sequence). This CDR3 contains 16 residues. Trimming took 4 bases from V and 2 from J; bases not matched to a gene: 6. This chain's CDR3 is CASSPRLAGSTDTQYF. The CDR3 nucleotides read TGTGCCAGCAGCCCTAGACTAGCGGGGTCCACAGATACGCAGTATTTT.

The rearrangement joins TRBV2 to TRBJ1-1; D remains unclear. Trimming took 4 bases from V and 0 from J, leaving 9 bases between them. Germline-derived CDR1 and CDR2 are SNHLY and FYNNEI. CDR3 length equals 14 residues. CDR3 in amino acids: CASSGIQLNTEAFF. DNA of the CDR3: TGTGCCAGCAGTGGTATACAGTTGAACACTGAAGCTTTCTTT.

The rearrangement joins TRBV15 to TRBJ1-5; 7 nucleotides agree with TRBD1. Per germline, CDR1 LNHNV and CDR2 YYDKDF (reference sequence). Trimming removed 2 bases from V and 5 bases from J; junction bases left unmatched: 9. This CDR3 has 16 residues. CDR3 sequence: CATSRSLQGRDQPQHF. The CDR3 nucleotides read TGTGCCACCAGCAGATCTTTACAGGGGCGGGATCAGCCCCAGCATTTT.

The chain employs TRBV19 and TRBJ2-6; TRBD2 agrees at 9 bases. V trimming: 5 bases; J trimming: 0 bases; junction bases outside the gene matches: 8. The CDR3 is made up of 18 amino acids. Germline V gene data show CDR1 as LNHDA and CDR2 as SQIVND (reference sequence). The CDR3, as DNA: TGTGCCAGTAGTTACTACGGACTAGCGTCCTCTGGGGCCAACGTCCTGACTTTC. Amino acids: CASSYYGLASSGANVLTF.

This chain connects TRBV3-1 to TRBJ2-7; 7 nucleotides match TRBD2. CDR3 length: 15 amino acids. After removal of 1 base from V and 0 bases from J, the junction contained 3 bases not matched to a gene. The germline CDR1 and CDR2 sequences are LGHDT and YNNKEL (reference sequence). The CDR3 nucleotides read TGTGCCAGCAGCCAAGTCCGCGGGAGCTCCTACGAGCAGTACTTC. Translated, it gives CASSQVRGSSYEQYF.

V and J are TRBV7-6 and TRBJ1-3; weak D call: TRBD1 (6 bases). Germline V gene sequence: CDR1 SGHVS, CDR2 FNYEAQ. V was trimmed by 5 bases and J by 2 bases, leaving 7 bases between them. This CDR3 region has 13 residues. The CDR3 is CASSPGAGNTIYF. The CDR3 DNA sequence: TGTGCCAGCAGCCCAGGGGCTGGAAACACCATATATTTT.

CDR3 sequence (DNA): TGTGCCAGTAGTCCAGACACAGGGCGCACTGAAGCTTTCTTT. Translating gives CASSPDTGRTEAFF. The V and J genes are TRBV19 and TRBJ1-1; TRBD1 is a possible D gene (6 bases). CDR3 length equals 14 residues. V was shortened by 5 bases and J by 4 bases, with 14 bases between the two germline ends. Germline-derived CDR1 and CDR2 are LNHDA and SQIVND (reference sequence).

As DNA, the CDR3 is TGTGCCAGCAGTTTAAAAGGGGTCACCGGGGAGCTGTTTTTT. It encodes CASSLKGVTGELFF. J is TRBJ2-2 and V is TRBV12-3 or TRBV12-4, with a possible D match to TRBD1 (5 bases). This CDR3 contains 14 residues. The V end was cut by 2 bases, the J end by 4 bases, with 8 bases between.